This T cell receptor beta chain derives from a study of CD8 T cells in Susac syndrome. As for the study in general: Roughly 8 of the sequenced Susac syndrome patients were in remission, and five or six had active disease.

From blood CD8+ and CD4+ T cells, TCR beta sequences were generated. The CDR3 contains 14 residues. CDR1 is LGHDT and CDR2 is YNNKEL in the germline V gene (reference sequence). The ends were cut back, 0 bases at V and 3 bases at J, with 9 bases in the middle. RNA, at roughly 0.45 to 1 ug, was reverse transcribed with random hexamers. Amplification of TCR beta CDR3 used immunoSEQ multiplex PCR across 54 Vbeta and 13 Jbeta. TCRdb re-called the immunoSEQ multiplex PCR reads with MiXCR, one entry per CDR3 protein. This table has about 190,000 distinct CDR3 sequences, around 95% appearing once. Sequenced input: CD4+ T cells from PBMCs. This clonotype originated in a human donor with Susac syndrome. The chain employs TRBV3-1 and TRBJ2-7; perhaps TRBD1 as D (6 bases). The CDR3 reads CASSQEVQGYEQYF. CDR3 in DNA: TGTGCCAGCAGCCAAGAGGTACAGGGCTACGAGCAGTACTTC.